Shown below are 28 T cell receptor beta chains from a single sample sequenced in a study of blood T cell repertoires in COVID-19. Some clones are missing from TCRdb's copy, which holds only in-frame ones; the method was immunoSEQ multiplex PCR. The sample carries about 180,000 clones, 84% recorded once. The sample taken for sequencing was peripheral blood. These receptors were collected from a human donor in a cohort sampled during active COVID-19.

The chain joins TRBV9 to TRBJ1-5; 8 bases line up with TRBD1. Germline V gives CDR1 SGDLS, CDR2 YYNGEE. CDR3 size: 13 residues. Trimming at V came to 7 bases and at J to 8 bases, leaving 8 bases not matched to a gene. The DNA of the CDR3 is TGTGCCAGCTCCAGGACAGGGAGGGAGCCCCAGCATTTT. It encodes CASSRTGREPQHF.

The chain has TRBV30 and TRBJ1-2; 7 nucleotides agree with TRBD1. This CDR3 has 12 amino acids. From germline, CDR1 is GTSNPN and CDR2 SVGIG (reference sequence). The V gene end was trimmed by 4 bases and the J gene end by 8 bases; junction bases not matched to a gene: 7. In nucleotides, the CDR3 is TGTGCCTGGAACAGGGGAAGGGGCGGCTACACCTTC. This sequence encodes CAWNRGRGGYTF.

V gene TRBV7-9 combines with J gene TRBJ2-7, with unresolved D. There are 11 residues in the CDR3. Trimming took off 3 bases at V and 6 bases at J, with 6 bases between the two ends. Germline CDR1 SEHNR, CDR2 FQNEAQ (reference sequence). Here the CDR3 DNA reads TGTGCCAGCAGCTTGACTGTCGAGCAGTACTTC. Protein sequence: CASSLTVEQYF.

The chain joins TRBV19 to TRBJ1-2; D ambiguous. Trimming left V 6 bases short and J 2 bases short, with 10 bases between. The CDR3 is made up of 13 amino acids. CDR1 is LNHDA, CDR2 SQIVND, per germline (reference sequence). Here the CDR3 DNA reads TGTGCCAGTAGGCCGGTCCTCAACTATGGCTACACCTTC. As protein: CASRPVLNYGYTF.

This sequence joins TRBV21-1 and TRBJ2-1; the table's D gene call, TRBD2, was not cross checked with the DNA. TRBV21-1 is a pseudogene segment. The CDR3 runs to 13 residues. The CDR3 sequence: CASSTSGLEVGFF. The DNA of the CDR3 is TGTGCCAGCAGCACCTCCGGACTCGAAGTCGGGTTCTTC.

In its sample, this clone was seen once. The chain uses TRBV19 and TRBJ1-1; 7 bases agree with TRBD1. V lost 3 bases and J lost 0; bases outside the gene matches: 7. The germline CDR1 and CDR2 sequences are LNHDA and SQIVND (reference sequence). The CDR3 is 16 amino acids. The CDR3 sequence is CASSIRTGLMNTEAFF. In DNA form, the CDR3 reads TGTGCCAGTAGTATTCGGACAGGCCTCATGAACACTGAAGCTTTCTTT.

V gene TRBV2 combines with J gene TRBJ1-6; 7 nucleotides agree with TRBD1. Germline loops: CDR1 SNHLY, CDR2 FYNNEI. After removal of 6 bases from V and 9 bases from J, the junction contained 14 bases not matched to a gene. This CDR3 is built from 16 residues. The CDR3 here is CASSPERQGVTSPLHF. As DNA, the CDR3 is TGTGCCAGCAGCCCCGAGAGGCAGGGGGTAACTTCACCCCTCCACTTT. Supplemented by reference TRBV2 and TRBJ1-6, the full variable domain reads EPEVTQTPSHQVTQMGQEVILRCVPISNHLYFYWYRQILGQKVEFLVSFYNNEISEKSEIFDDQFSVERPDGSNFTLKIRSTKLEDSAMYFCASSPERQGVTSPLHFGNGTRLTVT.

This clone was recorded once. The chain uses TRBV7-3 and TRBJ2-2; TRBD1 agrees at 7 bases. J lost 5 bases, V lost 5 bases, and 8 bases had no gene match. This CDR3 contains 15 residues. Germline V gene data show CDR1 as SGHTA and CDR2 as FQGTGA. CDR3 bases: TGTGCCAGCAGCCGTGACAGGGATACTACCGGGGAGCTGTTTTTT. This gives the protein CASSRDRDTTGELFF.

CDR3 sequence: CASSPRQATDSGNTIYF. In DNA form, the CDR3 reads TGTGCCAGCTCACCCAGACAGGCAACGGACTCTGGAAACACCATATATTTT. The rearrangement joins TRBV18 to TRBJ1-3; perhaps TRBD1 as D (6 bases). This CDR3 has 17 amino acids. The germline V gene encodes CDR1 KGHSH and CDR2 LQKENI. V lost 3 bases and J lost 0, with 15 bases in between. The variable domain in full, completed from reference TRBV18 and TRBJ1-3, reads NAGVMQNPRHLVRRRGQEARLRCSPMKGHSHVYWYRQLPEEGLKFMVYLQKENIIDESGMPKERFSAEFPKEGPSILRIQQVVRGDSAAYFCASSPRQATDSGNTIYFGEGSWLTVV.

This clone has only a few counts. V and J are TRBV4-2 and TRBJ2-5; a possible D gene is TRBD2 (6 bases). Germline CDR1 LGHNA, CDR2 YNFKEQ. The CDR3 extends over 16 amino acids. The V gene lost 0 bases and the J gene lost 5 bases, with 16 bases spanning the gap. CDR3 sequence reads: CASSQDPGLASETQYF. The CDR3 bases are TGTGCCAGCAGCCAAGATCCAGGGCTAGCGAGCGAGACCCAGTACTTC.

This chain connects TRBV18 to TRBJ1-2; tentatively, D is TRBD1 (5 bases). The CDR3 is 12 residues long. V was shortened by 3 bases and J by 6 bases, with 8 bases between the two germline ends. Germline V gene sequence: CDR1 KGHSH, CDR2 LQKENI. The CDR3 protein is CASSPEGHGYTF. CDR3 DNA: TGTGCCAGCTCACCGGAGGGACATGGCTACACCTTC.

The CDR3 sequence is CASSTRVGDYEQYF. The CDR3 coding sequence is TGTGCCAGTAGTACCCGGGTCGGGGACTACGAGCAGTACTTC. The chain carries TRBV19 and TRBJ2-7; a weak D match, TRBD2 (5 bases). Looked up from germline, CDR1 is LNHDA and CDR2 is SQIVND (reference sequence). This CDR3 comprises 14 residues. Trimming pared 4 bases from V and 3 bases from J, leaving 13 bases between.

The V and J genes are TRBV20-1 and TRBJ1-2; no reliable D call. The CDR3 consists of 11 residues. Trimming removed 3 bases at V and 8 bases at J, with 10 bases between. CDR1 is DFQATT, CDR2 SNEGSKA, per germline (reference sequence). The chain's CDR3 is CSASGFGGYTF. For the CDR3, the DNA is TGCAGTGCTAGTGGGTTCGGGGGCTACACCTTC.

This chain joins TRBV19 and TRBJ1-3; a possible D gene is TRBD1 (5 bases). The CDR3 runs to 16 residues. Looked up from germline, CDR1 is LNHDA and CDR2 is SQIVND (reference sequence). With 5 bases removed from V and 0 bases from J, the gap between germline ends came to 14 bases. CDR3 nucleotides: TGTGCCAGTAGTTCGGGGGTAGGCGTCTCTGGAAACACCATATATTTT. It encodes CASSSGVGVSGNTIYF. Full variable domain (missing parts from reference TRBV19 and TRBJ1-3): DGGITQSPKYLFRKEGQNVTLSCEQNLNHDAMYWYRQDPGQGLRLIYYSQIVNDFQKGDIAEGYSVSREKKESFPLTVTSAQKNPTAFYLCASSSGVGVSGNTIYFGEGSWLTVV.

The chain combines TRBV3-1 (or the pseudogene TRBV3-2) with TRBJ2-1, with 7 bases aligning to TRBD2. Germline-derived CDR1 and CDR2 are LGHDT and YNNKEL (reference sequence). CDR3 length equals 17 residues. Trimming cost V 4 bases and J 0 bases; bases outside gene matches: 9. In DNA form, the CDR3 reads TGTGCCAGCAGCCCCTCCAGCGGGGTGAGCTCCTACAATGAGCAGTTCTTC. This codes for CASSPSSGVSSYNEQFF.

V gene TRBV2 combines with J gene TRBJ2-7; tentatively, D is TRBD1 (6 bases). V was cut by 10 bases and J by 7 bases, with 14 bases left in between. This CDR3 comprises 11 residues. Germline V gives CDR1 SNHLY, CDR2 FYNNEI. The CDR3 reads CATQAGAEQYF. The CDR3 DNA is TGTGCCACCCAAGCAGGGGCAGAGCAGTACTTC.

This chain uses TRBV5-1 with TRBJ2-5; TRBD1 agrees at 11 bases. This CDR3 has 15 residues. Germline loops: CDR1 SGHRS, CDR2 YFSETQ. J was trimmed by 2 bases and V by 3 bases; bases with no gene match: 3. CDR3 in amino acids: CASSWTGGRQETQYF. CDR3 nucleotides: TGCGCCAGCAGCTGGACAGGGGGCCGACAAGAGACCCAGTACTTC.

The chain is built from TRBV18 and TRBJ1-1; D gene unclear. Trimming took 3 bases from V and 7 from J, leaving 9 bases between them. The germline V gene encodes CDR1 KGHSH and CDR2 LQKENI. The CDR3 has 12 residues. The CDR3 DNA follows: TGTGCCAGCTCACCCCTCGGGATTGAAGCTTTCTTT. Encoded protein: CASSPLGIEAFF.

The chain links TRBV7-9 to TRBJ2-5; a possible D gene is TRBD2 (6 bases). Germline V lookup: CDR1 SEHNR, CDR2 FQNEAQ (reference sequence). This CDR3 region has 13 residues. V shed 6 bases and J shed 2 bases, with 10 bases lying between them. CDR3 in DNA: TGTGCCAGCAGGTCGGGACTTCAAGAGACCCAGTACTTC. Encoded protein: CASRSGLQETQYF.

The chain carries TRBV15 and TRBJ1-1, with a tentative D call TRBD1 (5 bases). The germline V gene has CDR1 LNHNV and CDR2 YYDKDF (reference sequence). The V gene lost 4 bases and the J gene lost 5 bases, with 14 bases spanning the gap. The CDR3 covers 14 residues. This CDR3 reads CATSTPGGKTEAFF. DNA of the CDR3: TGTGCCACCAGCACCCCTGGGGGGAAAACTGAAGCTTTCTTT.

V usage is TRBV3-1 (or the pseudogene TRBV3-2) and J usage is TRBJ2-7; D might be TRBD2 (5 bases). In germline, CDR1 is LGHDT, CDR2 YNNKEL (reference sequence). The CDR3 sequence is 13 residues long. The ends were cut back, 4 bases at V and 3 bases at J, with 10 bases in the middle. CDR3 region: CASSPGRDYEQYF. CDR3 in DNA: TGTGCCAGCAGCCCTGGTCGGGACTACGAGCAGTACTTC.

The rearrangement links TRBV28 to TRBJ1-2, with D possibly TRBD1 on 5 matching bases. The CDR3 loop spans 16 amino acids. Germline assignment: CDR1 MDHEN and CDR2 SYDVKM. Trimming shortened V by 0 bases and J by 2 bases, and 13 bases separated the two germline ends. CDR3 protein: CASSLWGQVGNYGYTF. For the CDR3, the DNA is TGTGCCAGCAGTTTATGGGGGCAGGTGGGGAACTATGGCTACACCTTC.

The CDR3: CASSAEVSGANVLTF. As DNA, the CDR3 is TGTGCCAGCAGCGCGGAAGTCTCTGGGGCCAACGTCCTGACTTTC. This chain links TRBV5-8 with TRBJ2-6; D uncertain. The germline V and J ends were trimmed by 4 bases and 0 bases, with 8 bases remaining between them. The CDR3 runs to 15 residues. Germline V gene sequence: CDR1 SGHTS, CDR2 YDEGEE.

This rearrangement joins TRBV19 to TRBJ1-5; no clear D. The germline CDR1 and CDR2 sequences are LNHDA and SQIVND (reference sequence). V was trimmed by 6 bases and J by 4 bases, leaving 16 bases between them. The CDR3 covers 15 residues. The CDR3 sequence: CASRTYGSSNQPQHF. The CDR3 DNA reads as TGTGCCAGTAGGACGTACGGGAGCTCAAATCAGCCCCAGCATTTT. The whole variable domain, remainder taken from reference TRBV19 and TRBJ1-5, is DGGITQSPKYLFRKEGQNVTLSCEQNLNHDAMYWYRQDPGQGLRLIYYSQIVNDFQKGDIAEGYSVSREKKESFPLTVTSAQKNPTAFYLCASRTYGSSNQPQHFGDGTRLSIL.

The J gene is TRBJ2-1, the V gene TRBV10-3; 8 positions match TRBD2. This CDR3 comprises 14 residues. The germline V gene has CDR1 ENHRY and CDR2 SYGVKD. The J segment lost 0 bases and the V segment lost 10 bases, leaving 5 bases of the junction unmatched. The CDR3 spells CASLGGDSYNEQFF. In nucleotides, the CDR3 is TGTGCCAGCCTCGGGGGGGACTCCTACAATGAGCAGTTCTTC.

For the CDR3, the DNA is TGTGCCAGCTCACCATCTTCGGGTAGATCCTACAATGAGCAGTTCTTC. Translating it yields CASSPSSGRSYNEQFF. The rearrangement uses TRBV18 and TRBJ2-1; the D is unclear. Germline V lookup: CDR1 KGHSH, CDR2 LQKENI. The V gene lost 2 bases and the J gene lost 1 base, with 12 bases spanning the gap. The CDR3 totals 16 residues. The full variable domain, in which reference TRBV18 and TRBJ2-1 provide the parts outside the CDR3, is NAGVMQNPRHLVRRRGQEARLRCSPMKGHSHVYWYRQLPEEGLKFMVYLQKENIIDESGMPKERFSAEFPKEGPSILRIQQVVRGDSAAYFCASSPSSGRSYNEQFFGPGTRLTVL.

The chain links TRBV10-1 to TRBJ2-7; D perhaps matches TRBD1 (6 bases). The length of the CDR3 is 16 residues. CDR1 and CDR2 (germline): WNHNN, SYGVQD (reference sequence). Trimming removed 0 bases from V and 2 bases from J, with 14 bases in between. The CDR3 loop is CASSESNGDRTYEQYF. The DNA of the CDR3 is TGCGCCAGCAGTGAGTCGAATGGTGACAGGACCTACGAGCAGTACTTC.

This clone was seen once. The J gene is TRBJ2-7, the V gene TRBV19, with TRBD1 matching 7 bases. The ends lost 1 base at V and 2 bases at J; junction bases unmatched: 5. This CDR3 has 15 amino acids. Germline CDR1 and CDR2: LNHDA and SQIVND (reference sequence). The chain's CDR3 is CASSIGGGPPYEQYF. The CDR3 DNA follows: TGTGCCAGTAGTATAGGAGGGGGCCCTCCCTACGAGCAGTACTTC.